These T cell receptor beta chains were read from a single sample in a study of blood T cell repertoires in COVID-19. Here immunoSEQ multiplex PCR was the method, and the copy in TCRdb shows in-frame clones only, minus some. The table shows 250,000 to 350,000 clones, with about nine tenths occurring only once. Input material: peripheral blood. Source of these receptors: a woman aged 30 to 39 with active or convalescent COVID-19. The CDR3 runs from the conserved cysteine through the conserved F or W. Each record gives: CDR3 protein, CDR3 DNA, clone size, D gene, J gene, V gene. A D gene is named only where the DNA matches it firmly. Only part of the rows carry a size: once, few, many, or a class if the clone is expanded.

CDR3: CASTQGYNEQFF; DNA: TGTGCCAGCACGCAGGGCTACAATGAGCAGTTCTTC; size: few; D: .; J: TRBJ2-1; V: TRBV2
CDR3: CASSPIAGQSTEAFF; DNA: TGTGCCAGCTCACCTATAGCAGGACAGTCCACTGAAGCTTTCTTT; size: .; D: .; J: TRBJ1-1; V: TRBV18
CDR3: CATSRGGTVYEQYF; DNA: TGTGCCACCAGCAGAGGTGGGACAGTTTACGAGCAGTACTTC; size: few; D: TRBD1; J: TRBJ2-7; V: TRBV15
CDR3: CASSIEGRGTDTQYF; DNA: TGTGCCAGTAGTATAGAAGGCAGGGGCACAGATACGCAGTATTTT; size: .; D: .; J: TRBJ2-3; V: TRBV19
CDR3: CASRQNRANQPQHF; DNA: TGTGCCAGCAGGCAAAACAGGGCCAATCAGCCCCAGCATTTT; size: .; D: .; J: TRBJ1-5; V: TRBV6-5
CDR3: CASSLEDGRAKAFF; DNA: TGTGCCAGCAGCTTAGAGGACGGCAGGGCGAAGGCTTTCTTT; size: .; D: .; J: TRBJ1-1; V: TRBV7-9
CDR3: CASSTGLVGYTF; DNA: TGTGCCAGCAGCACAGGGCTAGTAGGCTACACCTTC; size: medium-sized; D: .; J: TRBJ1-2; V: TRBV7-9
CDR3: CASRGTGGQGHGELFF; DNA: TGTGCCAGCAGAGGGACAGGGGGGCAAGGACACGGGGAGCTGTTTTTT; size: many; D: TRBD1; J: TRBJ2-2; V: TRBV7-9
CDR3: CASSLVSVQSSGANVLTF; DNA: TGTGCCAGCAGCTTGGTTTCGGTCCAAAGCTCTGGGGCCAACGTCCTGACTTTC; size: .; D: .; J: TRBJ2-6; V: TRBV5-5
CDR3: CASSPGTSGGALRETQYF; DNA: TGTGCCAGCAGCCCAGGGACTAGCGGGGGGGCCCTCCGGGAGACCCAGTACTTC; size: .; D: TRBD2; J: TRBJ2-5; V: TRBV7-2
CDR3: CASSYREAFF; DNA: TGTGCCAGCAGTTACAGGGAAGCTTTCTTT; size: .; D: .; J: TRBJ1-1; V: TRBV7-9
CDR3: CASSRDTSSSYEQYF; DNA: TGTGCCAGCAGCCGAGATACTAGCAGCTCCTACGAGCAGTACTTC; size: few; D: .; J: TRBJ2-7; V: TRBV4-2
CDR3: CASSQGLRGFTDTQYF; DNA: TGTGCCAGCAGCCAAGGATTGCGGGGGTTCACAGATACGCAGTATTTT; size: .; D: TRBD2; J: TRBJ2-3; V: TRBV14
CDR3: CASSQYGQGGYGYTF; DNA: TGTGCCAGCAGTCAATATGGACAGGGGGGCTATGGCTACACCTTC; size: .; D: TRBD1; J: TRBJ1-2; V: TRBV6-2/TRBV6-3
CDR3: CASSDGTGGNEQFF; DNA: TGTGCCAGCAGTGACGGAACGGGGGGGAATGAGCAGTTCTTC; size: .; D: TRBD2; J: TRBJ2-1; V: TRBV6-4
CDR3: CASRDWDEQFF; DNA: TGTGCCAGCAGGGACTGGGATGAGCAGTTCTTC; size: .; D: .; J: TRBJ2-1; V: TRBV2
CDR3: CASSLRLAGGPPDTQYF; DNA: TGTGCCAGCAGCTTACGACTAGCGGGGGGGCCCCCAGATACGCAGTATTTT; size: .; D: TRBD2; J: TRBJ2-3; V: TRBV7-8
CDR3: CASSFGGLLEEQYF; DNA: TGTGCCAGCAGCTTCGGCGGGCTCCTAGAGGAGCAGTACTTC; size: .; D: .; J: TRBJ2-7; V: TRBV5-4
CDR3: CAISHRDRDINEQFF; DNA: TGTGCCATCAGTCACCGGGACAGGGACATCAATGAGCAGTTCTTC; size: .; D: TRBD1; J: TRBJ2-1; V: TRBV10-3
CDR3: CASRYKSNTEAFF; DNA: TGCGCCAGCCGCTACAAGTCGAACACTGAAGCTTTCTTT; size: .; D: .; J: TRBJ1-1; V: TRBV5-1
CDR3: CASSQAGEHYEQYF; DNA: TGTGCCAGCAGTCAGGCGGGGGAGCACTACGAGCAGTACTTC; size: .; D: TRBD2; J: TRBJ2-7; V: TRBV7-9
CDR3: CASSRSRIREGELFF; DNA: TGTGCCAGCAGTCGATCTAGGATCCGAGAGGGGGAGCTGTTTTTT; size: .; D: .; J: TRBJ2-2; V: TRBV14
CDR3: CASSLGQPGLNEQFF; DNA: TGCGCCAGCAGCTTGGGACAGCCGGGACTAAATGAGCAGTTCTTC; size: .; D: TRBD2; J: TRBJ2-1; V: TRBV5-1
CDR3: CASSLRSGGAGETQYF; DNA: TGTGCCAGCAGCTTAAGGTCGGGTGGGGCAGGGGAGACCCAGTACTTC; size: .; D: .; J: TRBJ2-5; V: TRBV13
CDR3: CASSRGVGGYTF; DNA: TGTGCCAGCAGTAGGGGTGTGGGTGGCTACACCTTC; size: .; D: .; J: TRBJ1-2; V: TRBV12-3/TRBV12-4
CDR3: CASSSGQRSYNEQFF; DNA: TGTGCCAGCAGCTCCGGACAGCGATCCTACAATGAGCAGTTCTTC; size: .; D: .; J: TRBJ2-1; V: TRBV11-2
CDR3: CASSPSGGTVYEQYF; DNA: TGTGCCAGCAGCCCATCTGGGGGCACTGTTTACGAGCAGTACTTC; size: .; D: .; J: TRBJ2-7; V: TRBV11-1
CDR3: CASSQEPSRGPWGYTF; DNA: TGCGCCAGCAGCCAAGAACCCTCCAGGGGTCCCTGGGGCTACACCTTC; size: .; D: .; J: TRBJ1-2; V: TRBV4-1
CDR3: CATSDPRGLYEQFF; DNA: TGTGCCACCAGTGATCCCCGGGGATTATATGAGCAGTTCTTC; size: .; D: .; J: TRBJ2-1; V: TRBV24-1
CDR3: CASSEQGASEKLFF; DNA: TGCGCCAGCAGTGAACAGGGGGCTTCGGAAAAACTGTTTTTT; size: .; D: TRBD1; J: TRBJ1-4; V: TRBV10-2
CDR3: CASRARDNEQFF; DNA: TGTGCCAGCAGGGCCCGGGACAATGAGCAGTTCTTC; size: .; D: .; J: TRBJ2-1; V: TRBV2
CDR3: CASSLSITGTGELFF; DNA: TGTGCCAGCAGCTTGTCGATCACAGGGACCGGGGAGCTGTTTTTT; size: .; D: .; J: TRBJ2-2; V: TRBV7-9
CDR3: CARSLGLCLNNEQFF; DNA: TGTGCCAGAAGCTTGGGGTTATGTCTAAACAATGAGCAGTTCTTC; size: .; D: .; J: TRBJ2-1; V: TRBV5-3
CDR3: CASTERLANTGELFF; DNA: TGTGCCAGCACCGAAAGACTAGCGAACACCGGGGAGCTGTTTTTT; size: .; D: .; J: TRBJ2-2; V: TRBV2
CDR3: CASSFQNTGELFF; DNA: TGTGCCAGCAGTTTCCAGAACACCGGGGAGCTGTTTTTT; size: .; D: .; J: TRBJ2-2; V: TRBV6-5
CDR3: CASSPGQAWNEQFF; DNA: TGTGCCAGCAGCCCGGGACAGGCTTGGAATGAGCAGTTCTTC; size: .; D: TRBD1; J: TRBJ2-1; V: TRBV7-2
CDR3: CAWSVGSYGEAFF; DNA: TGTGCCTGGAGTGTCGGGAGTTATGGAGAAGCTTTCTTT; size: .; D: .; J: TRBJ1-1; V: TRBV30
CDR3: CAWSVLAGGTDTQYF; DNA: TGTGCCTGGAGTGTTTTAGCGGGGGGCACAGATACGCAGTATTTT; size: .; D: TRBD2; J: TRBJ2-3; V: TRBV30
CDR3: CASSEELQTEQYF; DNA: TGTGCCAGCAGTGAAGAGCTTCAGACTGAGCAGTACTTC; size: .; D: .; J: TRBJ2-7; V: TRBV2
CDR3: CASSYRSGWVAQYF; DNA: TGTGCCAGCAGTTACCGGAGCGGGTGGGTCGCGCAGTACTTC; size: once; D: .; J: TRBJ2-7; V: TRBV6-2/TRBV6-3
CDR3: CASSPGQGAEANYNEQFF; DNA: TGTGCCAGCAGCCCTGGACAGGGGGCCGAGGCCAACTACAATGAGCAGTTCTTC; size: .; D: TRBD1; J: TRBJ2-1; V: TRBV11-3
CDR3: CASRGGYNEQFF; DNA: TGTGCCAGCCGGGGGGGCTACAATGAGCAGTTCTTC; size: .; D: TRBD2; J: TRBJ2-1; V: TRBV7-2
CDR3: CASSPLAGSPYEQYF; DNA: TGTGCCAGCAGTCCACTAGCGGGGTCCCCCTACGAGCAGTACTTC; size: .; D: TRBD2; J: TRBJ2-7; V: TRBV6-2/TRBV6-3
CDR3: CAISSRDRGPNTEAFF; DNA: TGTGCCATCAGTAGCCGGGACAGGGGGCCGAACACTGAAGCTTTCTTT; size: .; D: TRBD1; J: TRBJ1-1; V: TRBV10-3
CDR3: CASTTPGGAGNTIYF; DNA: TGTGCCAGTACCACCCCCGGGGGGGCAGGAAACACCATATATTTT; size: .; D: .; J: TRBJ1-3; V: TRBV19